The 20 T cell receptor beta chains below come from one sample, sequenced in a study of shared clonotypes between healthy human individuals. Sequencing used immunoSEQ multiplex PCR; TCRdb keeps in-frame clones, though not all of them. This table has hundreds of thousands of clones, around three quarters appearing once. The sequenced sample was PBMCs. These receptors were taken from a middle-aged woman in good health. Some clones in this sample may be carry-over from other donors' samples.

This sequence joins TRBV7-3 and TRBJ2-3; D remains unclear. Germline CDR1 and CDR2: SGHTA and FQGTGA. This CDR3 has 13 residues. V dropped 5 bases and J dropped 0 bases, with 6 bases sitting between them. This CDR3 is CASSHYSTDTQYF. CDR3 in DNA: TGTGCCAGCAGCCATTACAGCACAGATACGCAGTATTTT.

This clone was recorded a few times. The chain is built from TRBV29-1 and TRBJ1-2, with unresolved D. Trimming removed 6 bases at V and 4 bases at J, with 18 bases between. Per the germline V gene, CDR1 is SQVTM and CDR2 is ANQGSEA. This CDR3 is built from 14 residues. This CDR3 is CSVQPDSLGYGYTF. The CDR3 DNA reads TGCAGCGTGCAACCGGATAGTTTGGGCTATGGCTACACCTTC.

The chain employs TRBV5-4 and TRBJ1-5; 8 nucleotides line up with TRBD1. The CDR3 covers 17 residues. Germline CDR1 is SGHNT and CDR2 is YYREEE (reference sequence). The J segment lost 0 bases and the V segment lost 0 bases, leaving 5 bases of the junction unmatched. CDR3 in amino acids: CASSLGGQGLSNQPQHF. The CDR3 nucleotides read TGTGCCAGCAGCTTGGGAGGACAGGGACTTAGCAATCAGCCCCAGCATTTT.

V usage is TRBV9 and J usage is TRBJ2-7, with 7 bases that match TRBD1. V lost 4 bases, J lost 1 base, and 5 bases stayed unmatched. Germline loops: CDR1 SGDLS, CDR2 YYNGEE. The CDR3 contains 14 residues. In nucleotides, the CDR3 is TGTGCCAGCAGCCCCCGACAGGGTTCCTACGAGCAGTACTTC. It translates to CASSPRQGSYEQYF.

This chain joins TRBV5-4 and TRBJ2-7; no firm D call. The CDR3 sequence is 13 residues long. Per the germline V gene, CDR1 is SGHNT and CDR2 is YYREEE (reference sequence). Trimming stripped 0 bases from V and 5 bases from J, with 9 bases between. The CDR3 DNA reads TGTGCCAGCAGCTTGGAGCTAGTGCACGAGCAGTACTTC. Translating gives CASSLELVHEQYF.

This sequence joins TRBV11-2 and TRBJ2-3; D perhaps matches TRBD1 (6 bases). Looked up from germline, CDR1 is SGHAT and CDR2 is FQNNGV. This CDR3 is built from 14 residues. V was trimmed by 5 bases and J by 6 bases, leaving 15 bases between them. CDR3 residues: CASSPDRVADTQYF. As DNA, the CDR3 is TGTGCCAGCAGCCCGGACAGAGTGGCGGATACGCAGTATTTT.

The V gene is TRBV27, the J gene TRBJ1-4, with D perhaps TRBD1 (5 bases). The CDR3 sequence is 15 residues long. Looked up from germline, CDR1 is MNHEY and CDR2 is SMNVEV (reference sequence). V lost 6 bases, J lost 3 bases, and 14 bases lay in between. The CDR3 nucleotides are TGTGCCAGCAGGACCATTGGAGGGGCTAATGAAAAACTGTTTTTT. This codes for CASRTIGGANEKLFF.

V usage is TRBV28 and J usage is TRBJ1-2, with 12 bases identical to TRBD1. The V segment lost 5 bases and the J segment 6 bases; nucleotides outside the gene matches: 7. In germline, CDR1 is MDHEN, CDR2 SYDVKM. The CDR3 length is 15 residues. DNA of the CDR3: TGTGCCAGCAGTCAAACCGGGACAGGGGGCGATGGCTACACCTTC. It codes for CASSQTGTGGDGYTF.

The chain carries TRBV9 and TRBJ2-1, with 10 positions matching TRBD2. Trimming at V came to 4 bases and at J to 2 bases, leaving 3 bases not matched to a gene. Germline CDR1 reads SGDLS; CDR2 reads YYNGEE. The CDR3 has 15 amino acids. This CDR3 is CASSTGTSAYNEQFF. The CDR3, as DNA: TGTGCCAGCAGCACGGGGACTAGCGCCTACAATGAGCAGTTCTTC.

This clone showed up just a few times. The rearrangement joins TRBV29-1 to TRBJ2-2; TRBD2 matches 7 bases. The germline gives CDR1 SQVTM, CDR2 ANQGSEA. This CDR3 comprises 14 residues. The V gene end was trimmed by 6 bases and the J gene end by 0 bases; junction bases not matched to a gene: 4. The CDR3 sequence is CSVRTSSNTGELFF. The CDR3 DNA follows: TGCAGCGTCAGGACTAGTTCGAACACCGGGGAGCTGTTTTTT.

This rearrangement joins TRBV7-6 to TRBJ2-5, with unresolved D. The V gene's germline CDR1 is SGHVS and CDR2 FNYEAQ. V gave up 5 bases and J gave up 2 bases, with 15 bases separating them. CDR3 length: 15 residues. The CDR3 is CASSPFVGKQETQYF. The CDR3 DNA follows: TGTGCCAGCAGCCCCTTCGTGGGAAAGCAAGAGACCCAGTACTTC.

V usage is TRBV2 and J usage is TRBJ1-1, with 9 bases matching TRBD1. The CDR3 is made up of 15 amino acids. From germline, CDR1 is SNHLY and CDR2 FYNNEI. V trimming: 5 bases; J trimming: 8 bases; junction bases outside the gene matches: 12. The chain's CDR3 is CASSKGSTGTGEAFF. The DNA of the CDR3 is TGTGCCAGCAGTAAGGGTTCGACCGGGACAGGGGAAGCTTTCTTT.

This chain links TRBV27 with TRBJ2-3; the match to TRBD1 covers 9 bases. The CDR3 totals 15 residues. The V segment lost 0 bases and the J segment 5 bases; nucleotides outside the gene matches: 3. Germline loops: CDR1 MNHEY, CDR2 SMNVEV (reference sequence). This chain's CDR3 is CASSLSWTGVDTQYF. CDR3 DNA sequence: TGTGCCAGCAGTTTATCGTGGACAGGGGTAGATACGCAGTATTTT.

A note on this clone: This may arise from a read error, as a much more abundant clone is one base away. Additional DNA sequences in this sample encode the identical CDR3. The chain links TRBV27 to TRBJ2-1; D gene ambiguous. This CDR3 contains 14 residues. Germline values: CDR1 MNHEY, CDR2 SMNVEV (reference sequence). The CDR3 reads CVSSTPATPNEQFF. The CDR3 DNA sequence: TGTGTCAGCAGTACGCCCGCGACCCCCAATGAGCAGTTCTTC.

V is TRBV30 and J is TRBJ2-7, with D hard to call. V was pared by 3 bases and J by 6 bases, with 9 bases between. Germline-derived CDR1 and CDR2 are GTSNPN and SVGIG (reference sequence). The CDR3 has 11 amino acids. The CDR3: CAWRGGVEQYF. CDR3 DNA: TGTGCCTGGAGGGGTGGGGTCGAGCAGTACTTC. The full variable domain, in which reference TRBV30 and TRBJ2-7 provide the parts outside the CDR3, is SQTIHQWPATLVQPVGSPLSLECTVEGTSNPNLYWYRQAAGRGLQLLFYSVGIGQISSEVPQNLSASRPQDRQFILSSKKLLLSDSGFYLCAWRGGVEQYFGPGTRLTVT.

This clone has at least ten counts. The sample contains more than one DNA sequence encoding this CDR3. The V gene is TRBV29-1, the J gene TRBJ2-7; tentatively, D is TRBD1 or TRBD2 (5 bases each). V was trimmed by 7 bases and J by 2 bases, leaving 12 bases between them. The CDR3 runs to 12 residues. Germline CDR1 and CDR2: SQVTM and ANQGSEA. The CDR3: CSGRDGAYEQYF. CDR3 sequence (DNA): TGCAGCGGCCGGGACGGAGCCTACGAGCAGTACTTC.

In regard to this clone: Other DNA variants within this sample encode the same CDR3. The chain recombines TRBV18 with TRBJ2-7; 7 bases agree with TRBD2. The CDR3 is 12 residues long. V gave up 2 bases and J gave up 5 bases; unmatched junction bases: 0. Germline V gene data show CDR1 as KGHSH and CDR2 as LQKENI. The CDR3 reads CASSPSGDEQYF. CDR3 sequence (DNA): TGTGCCAGCTCACCAAGCGGGGACGAGCAGTACTTC.

A word on this clone: The same CDR3 also results from other DNA sequences found in this sample. The chain couples TRBV4-3 to TRBJ1-5, with D unclear. The V end lost 0 bases, the J end lost 4 bases, and 4 bases lay between the germline ends. Germline V lookup: CDR1 LGHNA, CDR2 YSLEER. The CDR3 loop spans 13 amino acids. The DNA for the CDR3 is TGCGCCAGCAGCCAAGATCTGAATCAGCCCCAGCATTTT. Translation: CASSQDLNQPQHF.

The V gene is TRBV7-3, the J gene TRBJ1-1; D is possibly TRBD1 (6 bases). This CDR3 is 15 amino acids long. Trimming left V 5 bases short and J 3 bases short, with 16 bases between. The germline gives CDR1 SGHTA, CDR2 FQGTGA. The CDR3 DNA reads TGTGCCAGCAGCCCAATACGGGGGCTTGACACTGAAGCTTTCTTT. The encoded protein is CASSPIRGLDTEAFF. Full variable domain (rest looked up from reference TRBV7-3 and TRBJ1-1): GAGVSQTPSNKVTEKGKYVELRCDPISGHTALYWYRQSLGQGPEFLIYFQGTGAADDSGLPNDRFFAVRPEGSVSTLKIQRTERGDSAVYLCASSPIRGLDTEAFFGQGTRLTVV.

The chain employs TRBV5-4 and TRBJ2-3; the D gene is possibly TRBD1 (5 bases). The CDR3 runs 15 residues. Trimming removed 3 bases at V and 0 bases at J, with 11 bases between. Per germline, CDR1 SGHNT and CDR2 YYREEE (reference sequence). CDR3 coding DNA: TGTGCCAGCAGCTCCCGGGCAGGGAGCACAGATACGCAGTATTTT. Protein product: CASSSRAGSTDTQYF.